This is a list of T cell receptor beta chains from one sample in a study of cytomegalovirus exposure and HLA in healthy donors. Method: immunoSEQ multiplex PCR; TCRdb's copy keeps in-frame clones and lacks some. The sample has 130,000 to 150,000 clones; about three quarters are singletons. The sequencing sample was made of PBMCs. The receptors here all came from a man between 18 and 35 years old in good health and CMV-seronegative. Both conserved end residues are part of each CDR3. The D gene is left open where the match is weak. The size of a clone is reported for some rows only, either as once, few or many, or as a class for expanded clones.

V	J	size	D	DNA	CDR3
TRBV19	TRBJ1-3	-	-	TGTGCCAGTAGTTCCAGGGGTGAACTCTCTGGAAACACCATATATTTT	CASSSRGELSGNTIYF
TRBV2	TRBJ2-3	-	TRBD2	TGTGCCAGCAGTGAAGTACTAGCGGGCACAGATACGCAGTATTTT	CASSEVLAGTDTQYF
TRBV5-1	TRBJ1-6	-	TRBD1	TGCGCCAGCGGCCCGGGGACAGGTCATTCACCCCTCCACTTT	CASGPGTGHSPLHF
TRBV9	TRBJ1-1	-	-	TGTGCCAGCAGCCCTCTAAACAGGGTGAACACTGAAGCTTTCTTT	CASSPLNRVNTEAFF
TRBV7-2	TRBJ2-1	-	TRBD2	TGTGCCAGCAGCTTAGTAGTGACTAGCGGGAGTAATGAGCAGTTCTTC	CASSLVVTSGSNEQFF
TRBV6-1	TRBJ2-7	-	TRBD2	TGTGCCAGCAGGGTGGGGGGGACCAGAATTCACGAGCAGTACTTC	CASRVGGTRIHEQYF
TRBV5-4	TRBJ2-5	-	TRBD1	TGTGCCAGCTCCTCTTCGCGTGGGACAGGGGAAGAGACCCAGTACTTC	CASSSSRGTGEETQYF
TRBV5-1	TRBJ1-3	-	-	TGCGCCAGCAGCCCCTCCCCGACAGCGAGCTCTGGAAACACCATATATTTT	CASSPSPTASSGNTIYF
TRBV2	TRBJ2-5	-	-	TGTGCCAGCAGTAATAACAGGGAAGAGACCCAGTACTTC	CASSNNREETQYF
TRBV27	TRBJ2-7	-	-	TGTGCCAGCAGGGAATCCTTGGGAGGTTCTTCCTACGAGCAGTACTTC	CASRESLGGSSYEQYF
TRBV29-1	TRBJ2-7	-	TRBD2	TGCAGCGTTGAGGCTAATAGAGCGGGGACGTCCTACGAGCAGTACTTC	CSVEANRAGTSYEQYF
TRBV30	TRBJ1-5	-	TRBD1	TGTGCCTGGCAGACAGGGACTAATCAGCCCCAGCATTTT	CAWQTGTNQPQHF
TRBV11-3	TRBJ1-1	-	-	TGTGCCAGCAGCTTAGGTTGGCGGATGAACACTGAAGCTTTCTTT	CASSLGWRMNTEAFF
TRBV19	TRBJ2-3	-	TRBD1	TGTGCCAGTACCAAACGCCGGACAGGGGGGGCAGATACGCAGTATTTT	CASTKRRTGGADTQYF
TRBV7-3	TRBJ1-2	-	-	TGTGCCAGCAGGGAGCCCCTCTCGGGCTATGGCTACACCTTC	CASREPLSGYGYTF
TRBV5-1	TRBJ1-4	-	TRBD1	TGCGCCAGCAGCTTGACCGGGACAGGGGGCTTGGGCGAAAAACTGTTTTTT	CASSLTGTGGLGEKLFF
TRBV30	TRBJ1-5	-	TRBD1	TGTGCCTGGAGTCCTGGGACAGGGGGCCGACAGCCCCAGCATTTT	CAWSPGTGGRQPQHF
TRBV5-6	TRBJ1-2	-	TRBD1	TGTGCCAGCAGCTGGGACAGGGGGAACTATGGCTACACCTTC	CASSWDRGNYGYTF
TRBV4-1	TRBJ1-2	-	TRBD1	TGCGCCAGCAGCCAAGAGCCGACAGGGATTAACTATGGCTACACCTTC	CASSQEPTGINYGYTF
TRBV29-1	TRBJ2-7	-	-	TGCAGCGTGAATTTTGGTTCCTACGAGCAGTACTTC	CSVNFGSYEQYF
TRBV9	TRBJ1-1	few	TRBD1	TGTGCCAGCCGCAACAGGGGGGACACTGAAGCTTTCTTT	CASRNRGDTEAFF
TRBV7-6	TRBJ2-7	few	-	TGTGCCAGCAGCTTACTTGCAGGGGGGAACCCCTACGAGCAGTACTTC	CASSLLAGGNPYEQYF
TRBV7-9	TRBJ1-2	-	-	TGTGCCAGCAGCACCACGGGGAACGCGAGGGGCTACACCTTC	CASSTTGNARGYTF
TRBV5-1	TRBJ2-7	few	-	TGCGCCAGCAGCTCGAGAAGAGACCGGGACGGGAGCTCCTACGAGCAGTACTTC	CASSSRRDRDGSSYEQYF
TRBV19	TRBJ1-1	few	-	TGTGCCAGTAGTATATCTGGCAGGGGAGGGTGGGGAGTCGCGGACACTGAAGCTTTCTTT	CASSISGRGGWGVADTEAFF
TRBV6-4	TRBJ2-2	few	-	TGTGCCAGCAGTCGTTCACAGGGGAACACCGGGGAGCTGTTTTTT	CASSRSQGNTGELFF
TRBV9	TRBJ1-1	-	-	TGTGCCAGCAGCGTAGACTCCAGGGGTCCTACCCCCATGAACACTGAAGCTTTCTTT	CASSVDSRGPTPMNTEAFF
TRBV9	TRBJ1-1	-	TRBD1	TGTGCCAGCAGCCCACCCCCAGGGGGGTGGACTGAAGCTTTCTTT	CASSPPPGGWTEAFF
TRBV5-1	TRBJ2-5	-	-	TGCGCCAGCAGCCGGTGGAGCGGGTCAGGGGAGACCCAGTACTTC	CASSRWSGSGETQYF
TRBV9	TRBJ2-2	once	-	TGTGCCAGCAGCGAAAAACCGGGACAAGAATTCGCGAACACCGGGGAGCTGTTTTTT	CASSEKPGQEFANTGELFF
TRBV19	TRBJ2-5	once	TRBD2	TGTGCCAGTAGTATGGCTAGCGGGGGTAGAGAGACCCAGTACTTC	CASSMASGGRETQYF
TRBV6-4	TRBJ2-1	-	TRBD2	TGTGCCAGCAGTGAGGGACTAGCGGGAGCCAATGAGCAGTTCTTC	CASSEGLAGANEQFF
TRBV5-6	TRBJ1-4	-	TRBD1	TGTGCCAGCAGCCTTTGGACAGGGGGCTTTGAAAAACTGTTTTTT	CASSLWTGGFEKLFF
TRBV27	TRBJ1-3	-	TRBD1	TGTGCCAGCAGTCCGGGACAGGGACCTGGAAACACCATATATTTT	CASSPGQGPGNTIYF
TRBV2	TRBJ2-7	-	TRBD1	TGTGCCAGCAGTGAAGGACAGGGCACCTACGAGCAGTACTTC	CASSEGQGTYEQYF
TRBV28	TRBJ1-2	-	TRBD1	TGTGCCAGCAGTCCGACAGGGATCCCTGGCTACACCTTC	CASSPTGIPGYTF
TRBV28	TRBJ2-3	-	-	TGTGCCAGCAACTTACTAGGGAGTTCCGCAGATACGCAGTATTTT	CASNLLGSSADTQYF
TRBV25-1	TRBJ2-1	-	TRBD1	TGTGCCAGCAGTGAGTCACAGGGGATGTACAATGAGCAGTTCTTC	CASSESQGMYNEQFF
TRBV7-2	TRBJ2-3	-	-	TGTGCCAGCAGCTCGGGCACAGATACGCAGTATTTT	CASSSGTDTQYF
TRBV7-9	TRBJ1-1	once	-	TGTGCCAGCAGCTTTTCGACAGAAGAAGCTTTCTTT	CASSFSTEEAFF
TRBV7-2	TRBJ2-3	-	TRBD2	TGTGCCAGCAGCTTAGTTGGGTCTAGCGGGGGGATAGCAGATACGCAGTATTTT	CASSLVGSSGGIADTQYF